The entry below gives a single T cell receptor beta chain sequence along with its context. This CDR3 comprises 14 residues. CDR1 SGHVS and CDR2 FQNEAQ come from the germline V gene. The sample comes from a study of tumor-infiltrating lymphocytes in oesophageal squamous cell carcinoma. TCRdb used MiXCR to reprocess the PCR reads, holding one entry per CDR3 protein. The table records 15,000 to 20,000 distinct CDR3 sequences, approximately 43% of them present only once. This chain joins TRBV7-8 and TRBJ2-4, with a possible D match to TRBD1 (5 bases). The DNA end lines up better with TRBJ2-7; the J call may be wrong. The source material was blood. The sequence came from a female donor with esophageal squamous cell carcinoma. In nucleotides, the CDR3 is TGTGCCAGCAGCTTAGGAACAGGCTCCTACGAGCAGTACTTC. This translates into CASSLGTGSYEQYF.